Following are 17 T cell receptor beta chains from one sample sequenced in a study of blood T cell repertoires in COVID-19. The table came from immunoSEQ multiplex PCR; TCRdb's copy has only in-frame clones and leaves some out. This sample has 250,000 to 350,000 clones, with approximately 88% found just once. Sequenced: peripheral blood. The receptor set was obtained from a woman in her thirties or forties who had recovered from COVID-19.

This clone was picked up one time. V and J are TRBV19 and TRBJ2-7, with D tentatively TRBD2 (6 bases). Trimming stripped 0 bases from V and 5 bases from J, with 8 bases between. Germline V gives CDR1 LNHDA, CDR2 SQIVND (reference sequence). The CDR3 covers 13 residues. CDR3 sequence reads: CASSIDRGNEQYF. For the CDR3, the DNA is TGTGCCAGTAGTATAGATCGCGGGAACGAGCAGTACTTC.

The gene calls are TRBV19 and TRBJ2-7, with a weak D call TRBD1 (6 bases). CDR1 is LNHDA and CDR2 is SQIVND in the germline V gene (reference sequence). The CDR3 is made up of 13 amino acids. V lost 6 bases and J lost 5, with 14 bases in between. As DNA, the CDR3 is TGTGCCAGTAGCAGAGGGGGAGTTAACGAGCAGTACTTC. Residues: CASSRGGVNEQYF. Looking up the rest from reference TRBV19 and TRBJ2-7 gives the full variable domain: DGGITQSPKYLFRKEGQNVTLSCEQNLNHDAMYWYRQDPGQGLRLIYYSQIVNDFQKGDIAEGYSVSREKKESFPLTVTSAQKNPTAFYLCASSRGGVNEQYFGPGTRLTVT.

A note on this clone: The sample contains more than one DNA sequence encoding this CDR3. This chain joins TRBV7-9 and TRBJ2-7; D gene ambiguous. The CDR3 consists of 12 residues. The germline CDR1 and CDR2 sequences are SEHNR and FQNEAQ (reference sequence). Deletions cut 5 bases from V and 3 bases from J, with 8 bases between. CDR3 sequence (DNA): TGTGCCAGCAGCCCAAGAGGCTACGAGCAGTACTTC. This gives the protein CASSPRGYEQYF.

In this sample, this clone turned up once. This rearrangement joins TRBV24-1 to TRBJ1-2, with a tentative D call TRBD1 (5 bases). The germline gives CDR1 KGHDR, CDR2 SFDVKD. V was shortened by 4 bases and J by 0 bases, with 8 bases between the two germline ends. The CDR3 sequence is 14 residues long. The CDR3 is CATSEPTANYGYTF. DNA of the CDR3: TGTGCCACCAGTGAGCCGACAGCTAACTATGGCTACACCTTC.

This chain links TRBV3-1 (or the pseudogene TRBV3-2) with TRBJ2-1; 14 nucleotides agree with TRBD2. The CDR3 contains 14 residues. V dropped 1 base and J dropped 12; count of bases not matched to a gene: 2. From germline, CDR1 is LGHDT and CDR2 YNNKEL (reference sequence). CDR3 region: CASSQGLAGGGQFF. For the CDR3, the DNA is TGTGCCAGCAGCCAAGGACTAGCGGGAGGGGGGCAGTTCTTC.

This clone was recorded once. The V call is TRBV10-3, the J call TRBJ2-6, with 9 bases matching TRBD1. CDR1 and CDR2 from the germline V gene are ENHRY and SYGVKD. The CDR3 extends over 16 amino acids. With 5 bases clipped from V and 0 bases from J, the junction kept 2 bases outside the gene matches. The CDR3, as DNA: TGTGCCATCAGTCGGGACAGGGCCTCTGGGGCCAACGTCCTGACTTTC. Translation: CAISRDRASGANVLTF.

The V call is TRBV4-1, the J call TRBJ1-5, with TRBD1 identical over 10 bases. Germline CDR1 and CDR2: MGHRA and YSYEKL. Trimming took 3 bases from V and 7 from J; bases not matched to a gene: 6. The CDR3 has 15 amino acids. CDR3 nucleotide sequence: TGCGCCAGCAGCCAGGGGACAGGGGTGAGGCAGCCCCAGCATTTT. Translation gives CASSQGTGVRQPQHF.

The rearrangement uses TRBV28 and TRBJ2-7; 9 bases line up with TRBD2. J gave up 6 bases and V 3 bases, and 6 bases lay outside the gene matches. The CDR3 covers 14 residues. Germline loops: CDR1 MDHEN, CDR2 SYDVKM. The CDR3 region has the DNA TGTGCCAGCAGTTTTTATCTAGCGGGAACCGAGCAGTACTTC. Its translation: CASSFYLAGTEQYF.

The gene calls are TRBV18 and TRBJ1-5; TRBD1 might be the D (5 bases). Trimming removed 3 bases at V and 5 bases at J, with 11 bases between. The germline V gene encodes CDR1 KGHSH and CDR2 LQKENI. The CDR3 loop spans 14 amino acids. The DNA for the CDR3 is TGTGCCAGCTCACCCGACAGTAGTGATCAGCCCCAGCATTTT. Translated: CASSPDSSDQPQHF.

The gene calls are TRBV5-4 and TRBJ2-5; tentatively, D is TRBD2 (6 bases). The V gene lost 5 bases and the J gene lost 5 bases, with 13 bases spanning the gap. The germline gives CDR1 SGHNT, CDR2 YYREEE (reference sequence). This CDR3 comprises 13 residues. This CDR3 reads CASRKEGRETQYF. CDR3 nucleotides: TGTGCCAGCAGGAAGGAGGGGAGGGAGACCCAGTACTTC.

The DNA of the CDR3 is TGTGCCAGCAGCTTGAACTTCCTTCAGTACTTC. Translation gives CASSLNFLQYF. The chain recombines TRBV5-5 with TRBJ2-4; D gene unclear. The germline V and J ends were trimmed by 1 base and 11 bases, with 7 bases remaining between them. Per germline, CDR1 SGHKS and CDR2 YYEKEE (reference sequence). This CDR3 is 11 amino acids long.

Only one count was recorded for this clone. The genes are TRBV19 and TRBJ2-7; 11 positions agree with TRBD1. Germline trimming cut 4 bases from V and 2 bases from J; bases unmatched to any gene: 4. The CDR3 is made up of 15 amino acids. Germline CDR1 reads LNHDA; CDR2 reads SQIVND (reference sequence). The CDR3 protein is CASSRGQGAPYEQYF. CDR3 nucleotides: TGTGCCAGTAGTAGAGGACAGGGGGCCCCCTACGAGCAGTACTTC.

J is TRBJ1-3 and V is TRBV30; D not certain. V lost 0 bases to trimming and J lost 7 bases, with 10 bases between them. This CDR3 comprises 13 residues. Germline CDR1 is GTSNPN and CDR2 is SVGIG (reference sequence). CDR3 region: CAWSVSAGNTIYF. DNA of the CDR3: TGTGCCTGGAGTGTGAGTGCGGGGAACACCATATATTTT.

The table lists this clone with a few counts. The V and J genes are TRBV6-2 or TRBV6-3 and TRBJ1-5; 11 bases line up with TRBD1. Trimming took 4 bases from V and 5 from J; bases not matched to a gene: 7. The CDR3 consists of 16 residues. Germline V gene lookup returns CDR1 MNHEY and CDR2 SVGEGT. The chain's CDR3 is CASSSAGTGGDQPQHF. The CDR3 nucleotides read TGTGCCAGCAGTTCCGCCGGGACAGGGGGGGATCAGCCCCAGCATTTT.

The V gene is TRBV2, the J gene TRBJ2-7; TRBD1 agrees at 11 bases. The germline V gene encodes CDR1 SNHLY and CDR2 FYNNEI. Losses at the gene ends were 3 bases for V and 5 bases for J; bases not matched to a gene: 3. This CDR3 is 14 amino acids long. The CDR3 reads CASSEDRGPNEQYF. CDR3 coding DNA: TGTGCCAGCAGTGAGGACAGGGGGCCCAACGAGCAGTACTTC.

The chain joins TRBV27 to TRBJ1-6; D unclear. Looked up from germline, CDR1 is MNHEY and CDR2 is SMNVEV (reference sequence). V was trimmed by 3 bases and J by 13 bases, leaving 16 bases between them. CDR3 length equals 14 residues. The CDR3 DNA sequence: TGTGCCAGCAGTTTTGCGGGAGTTGGGATTCCCCTCCACTTT. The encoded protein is CASSFAGVGIPLHF.

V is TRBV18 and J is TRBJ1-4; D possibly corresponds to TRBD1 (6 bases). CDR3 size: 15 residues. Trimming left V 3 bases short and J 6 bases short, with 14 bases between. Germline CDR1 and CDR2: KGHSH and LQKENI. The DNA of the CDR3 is TGTGCCAGCTCACCGAATGGGGCAGGGGATGAAAAACTGTTTTTT. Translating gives CASSPNGAGDEKLFF. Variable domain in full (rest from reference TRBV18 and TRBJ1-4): NAGVMQNPRHLVRRRGQEARLRCSPMKGHSHVYWYRQLPEEGLKFMVYLQKENIIDESGMPKERFSAEFPKEGPSILRIQQVVRGDSAAYFCASSPNGAGDEKLFFGSGTQLSVL.